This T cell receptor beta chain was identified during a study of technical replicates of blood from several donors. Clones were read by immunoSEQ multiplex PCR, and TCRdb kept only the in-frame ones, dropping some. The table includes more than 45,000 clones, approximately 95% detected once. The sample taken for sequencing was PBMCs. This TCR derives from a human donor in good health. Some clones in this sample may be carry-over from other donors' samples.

The CDR3 nucleotides read TGTGCCTGGAGTTGGCAGATGAACACTGAAGCTTTCTTT. It translates to CAWSWQMNTEAFF. The rearrangement joins TRBV30 to TRBJ1-1; no reliable D call. V lost 2 bases and J lost 0, with 7 bases in between. CDR1 and CDR2 (germline): GTSNPN, SVGIG (reference sequence). The CDR3 is made up of 13 amino acids.